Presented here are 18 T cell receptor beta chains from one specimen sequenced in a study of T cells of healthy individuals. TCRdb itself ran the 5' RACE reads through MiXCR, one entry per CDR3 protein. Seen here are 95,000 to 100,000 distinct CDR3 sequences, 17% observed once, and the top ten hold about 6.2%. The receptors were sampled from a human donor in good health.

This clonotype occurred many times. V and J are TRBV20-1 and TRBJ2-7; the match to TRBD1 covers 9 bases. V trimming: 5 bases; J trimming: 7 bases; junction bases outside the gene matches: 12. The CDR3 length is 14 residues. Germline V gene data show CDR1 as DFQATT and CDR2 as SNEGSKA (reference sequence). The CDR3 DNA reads TGCAGTGCTCCACTGGGACAGGGTAAAGTAGAGCAGTACTTC. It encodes CSAPLGQGKVEQYF.

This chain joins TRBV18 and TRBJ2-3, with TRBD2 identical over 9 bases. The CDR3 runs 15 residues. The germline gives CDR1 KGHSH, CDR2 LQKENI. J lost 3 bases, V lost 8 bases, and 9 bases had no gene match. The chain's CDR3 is CASHIAGARTDTQYF. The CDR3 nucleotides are TGTGCCAGCCACATAGCGGGAGCGAGGACAGATACGCAGTATTTT.

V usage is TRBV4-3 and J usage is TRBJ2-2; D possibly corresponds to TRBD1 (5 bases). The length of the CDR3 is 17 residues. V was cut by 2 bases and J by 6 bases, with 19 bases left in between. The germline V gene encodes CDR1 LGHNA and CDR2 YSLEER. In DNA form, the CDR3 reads TGCGCCAGCAGCCAACGTGGGCTGGGGCGTCACGCCGGGGAGCTGTTTTTT. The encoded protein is CASSQRGLGRHAGELFF.

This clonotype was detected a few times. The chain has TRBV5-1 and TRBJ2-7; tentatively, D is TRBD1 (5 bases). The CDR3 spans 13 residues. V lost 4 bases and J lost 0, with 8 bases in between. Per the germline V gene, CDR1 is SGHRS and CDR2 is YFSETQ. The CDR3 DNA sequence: TGCGCCAGCAGCGTACAGGCCTCCTACGAGCAGTACTTC. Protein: CASSVQASYEQYF.

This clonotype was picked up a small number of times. CDR3 sequence (DNA): TGCAGTCCGTATACAGGGGATCGCGAGCAGTACTTC. This codes for CSPYTGDREQYF. The chain joins TRBV20-1 to TRBJ2-7, with 7 bases lining up with TRBD1. CDR3 length: 12 residues. Trimming took 8 bases from V and 6 from J; bases not matched to a gene: 10. Germline V gene sequence: CDR1 DFQATT, CDR2 SNEGSKA (reference sequence).

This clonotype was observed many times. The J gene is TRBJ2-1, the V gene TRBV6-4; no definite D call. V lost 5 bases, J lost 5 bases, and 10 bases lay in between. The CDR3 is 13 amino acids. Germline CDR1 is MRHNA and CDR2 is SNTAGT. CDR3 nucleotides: TGTGCCAGCAGTCTGGGTCCCCACAATGAGCAGTTCTTC. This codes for CASSLGPHNEQFF.

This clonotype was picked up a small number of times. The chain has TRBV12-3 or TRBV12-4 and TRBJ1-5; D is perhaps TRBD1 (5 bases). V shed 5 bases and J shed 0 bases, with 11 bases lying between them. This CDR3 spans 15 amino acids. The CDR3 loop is CASSKTGTSNQPQHF. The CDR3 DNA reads TGTGCCAGCAGTAAAACCGGGACTAGCAATCAGCCCCAGCATTTT.

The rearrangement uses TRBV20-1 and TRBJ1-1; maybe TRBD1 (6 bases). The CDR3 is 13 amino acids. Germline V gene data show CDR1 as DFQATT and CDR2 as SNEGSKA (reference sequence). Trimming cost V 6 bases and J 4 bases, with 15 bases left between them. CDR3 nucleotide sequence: TGCAGTGCCCCAACAGGGTTTATCACTGAAGCTTTCTTT. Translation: CSAPTGFITEAFF.

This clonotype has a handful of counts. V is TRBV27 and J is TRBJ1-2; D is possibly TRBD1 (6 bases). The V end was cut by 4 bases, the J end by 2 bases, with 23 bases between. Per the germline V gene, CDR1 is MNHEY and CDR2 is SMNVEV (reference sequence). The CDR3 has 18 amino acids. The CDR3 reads CASSSRGGGLERNYGYTF. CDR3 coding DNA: TGTGCCAGCAGTTCCCGAGGGGGGGGCTTAGAGCGGAACTATGGCTACACCTTC.

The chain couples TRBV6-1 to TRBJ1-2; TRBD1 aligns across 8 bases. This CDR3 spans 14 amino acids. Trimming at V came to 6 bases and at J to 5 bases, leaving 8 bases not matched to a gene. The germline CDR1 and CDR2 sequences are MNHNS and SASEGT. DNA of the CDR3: TGTGCCAGCAGAATCCAGGGGGCTTTATATGGCTACACCTTC. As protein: CASRIQGALYGYTF.

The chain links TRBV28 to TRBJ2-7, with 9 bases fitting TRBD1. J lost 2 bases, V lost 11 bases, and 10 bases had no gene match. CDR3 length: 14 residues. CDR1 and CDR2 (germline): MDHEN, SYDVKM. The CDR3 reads CAVNPGQGTYEQYF. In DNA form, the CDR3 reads TGTGCCGTAAATCCGGGACAGGGAACCTACGAGCAGTACTTC.

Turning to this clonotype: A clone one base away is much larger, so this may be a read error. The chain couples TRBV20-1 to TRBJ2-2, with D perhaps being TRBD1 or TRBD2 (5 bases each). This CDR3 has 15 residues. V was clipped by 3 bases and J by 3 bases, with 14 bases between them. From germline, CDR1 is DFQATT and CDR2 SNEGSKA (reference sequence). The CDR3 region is CSASTWGSDTGELFF. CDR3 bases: TGCAGTGCTAGTACATGGGGGTCGGACACCGGGGAGCTGTTTTTT.

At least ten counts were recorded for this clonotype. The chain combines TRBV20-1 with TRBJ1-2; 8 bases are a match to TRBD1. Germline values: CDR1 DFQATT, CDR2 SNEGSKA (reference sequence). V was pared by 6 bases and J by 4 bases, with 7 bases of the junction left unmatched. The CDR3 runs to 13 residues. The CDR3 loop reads CSAEDRASYGYTF. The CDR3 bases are TGCAGTGCAGAGGACAGGGCTTCCTATGGCTACACCTTC.

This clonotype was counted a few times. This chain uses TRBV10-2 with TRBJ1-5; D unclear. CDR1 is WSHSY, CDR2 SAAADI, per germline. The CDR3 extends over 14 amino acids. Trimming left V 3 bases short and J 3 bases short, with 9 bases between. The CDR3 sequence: CASSESGNNQPQHF. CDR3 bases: TGCGCCAGCAGTGAATCGGGGAACAATCAGCCCCAGCATTTT.

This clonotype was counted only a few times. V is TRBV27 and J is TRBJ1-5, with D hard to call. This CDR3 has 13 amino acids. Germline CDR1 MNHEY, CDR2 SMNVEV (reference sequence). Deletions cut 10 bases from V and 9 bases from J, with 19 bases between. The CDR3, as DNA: TGTGCCATCTCAACGGGTCCCACTAGGCCCCAGCATTTT. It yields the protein CAISTGPTRPQHF.

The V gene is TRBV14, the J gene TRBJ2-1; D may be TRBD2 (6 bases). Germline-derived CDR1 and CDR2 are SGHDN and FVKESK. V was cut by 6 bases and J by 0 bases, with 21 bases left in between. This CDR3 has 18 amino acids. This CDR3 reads CASSLTRGLHDSYNEQFF. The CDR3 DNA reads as TGTGCCAGCAGTCTTACGCGGGGATTACACGACTCCTACAATGAGCAGTTCTTC.

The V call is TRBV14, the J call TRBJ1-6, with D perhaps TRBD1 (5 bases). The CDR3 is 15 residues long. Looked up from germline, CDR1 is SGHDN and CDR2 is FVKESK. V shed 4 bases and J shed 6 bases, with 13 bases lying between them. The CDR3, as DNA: TGTGCCAGCAGCCGTAACCGGGACGGTAATTCACCCCTCCACTTT. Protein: CASSRNRDGNSPLHF.

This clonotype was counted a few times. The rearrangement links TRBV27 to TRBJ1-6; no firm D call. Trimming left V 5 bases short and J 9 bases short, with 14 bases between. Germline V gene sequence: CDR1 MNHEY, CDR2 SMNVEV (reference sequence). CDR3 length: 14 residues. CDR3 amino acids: CASSPGLEGSPLHF. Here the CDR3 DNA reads TGTGCCAGCAGTCCGGGGTTGGAAGGTTCACCCCTCCACTTT.